A single sample gave rise to the 21 T cell receptor beta chains below, sequenced in a study of blood T cell repertoires in COVID-19. Assay used: immunoSEQ multiplex PCR; TCRdb lists only in-frame clones, some missing. The sample lists some 95,000 clones, around nine tenths seen once, with more than 1% in the top ten. The sequencing sample was made of peripheral blood. These receptors originate from an elderly man with active or convalescent COVID-19.

This clone has a single count. The chain uses TRBV14 and TRBJ2-5, with 8 bases fitting TRBD1. CDR1 and CDR2 from the germline V gene are SGHDN and FVKESK. J lost 1 base, V lost 5 bases, and 9 bases had no gene match. The CDR3 has 16 amino acids. The CDR3 reads CASSARGPVIQETQYF. In nucleotides, the CDR3 is TGTGCCAGCAGCGCCAGGGGGCCGGTAATCCAAGAGACCCAGTACTTC.

The chain uses TRBV2 and TRBJ2-1, with 8 bases lining up with TRBD2. The V segment lost 6 bases and the J segment 6 bases; nucleotides outside the gene matches: 4. Germline assignment: CDR1 SNHLY and CDR2 FYNNEI. The CDR3 spans 13 residues. The CDR3 DNA follows: TGTGCCAGCAGAGCGGGAGTGGGCAATGAGCAGTTCTTC. Protein: CASRAGVGNEQFF.

The J gene is TRBJ2-5, the V gene TRBV11-2, with D perhaps matching TRBD1 (5 bases). Germline V gene sequence: CDR1 SGHAT, CDR2 FQNNGV. Deletions cut 1 base from V and 0 bases from J, with 12 bases between. The CDR3 contains 16 residues. CDR3: CASSLGGQTDQETQYF. The CDR3 DNA is TGTGCCAGCAGCTTAGGGGGCCAAACCGACCAAGAGACCCAGTACTTC.

The chain is built from TRBV7-3 and TRBJ2-1, with 8 positions matching TRBD2. Germline CDR1 SGHTA, CDR2 FQGTGA. The CDR3 has 14 amino acids. V shed 4 bases and J 7 bases; nucleotides not matched to a gene: 6. CDR3 nucleotide sequence: TGTGCCAGCAGCTCGGGACTAGGAGGGAATGAGCAGTTCTTC. Translated: CASSSGLGGNEQFF.

The count of this clone is one. The chain uses TRBV4-3 and TRBJ1-4; D is unclear. The CDR3 extends over 16 amino acids. V was clipped by 4 bases and J by 8 bases, with 20 bases between them. The V gene's germline CDR1 is LGHNA and CDR2 YSLEER. The CDR3 loop is CASSPRFNGGGEKLFF. The CDR3 DNA follows: TGCGCCAGCAGCCCCCGGTTCAACGGCGGCGGGGAAAAACTGTTTTTT.

The chain joins TRBV7-9 to TRBJ1-3; tentatively, D is TRBD1 (6 bases). V lost 9 bases and J lost 1, with 7 bases in between. Germline CDR1 reads SEHNR; CDR2 reads FQNEAQ (reference sequence). This CDR3 region has 12 residues. DNA for the CDR3: TGTGCCAGAGGGGGTTCTGGAAACACCATATATTTT. This gives the protein CARGGSGNTIYF.

This chain links TRBV5-1 with TRBJ2-1; unclear D gene. Germline-derived CDR1 and CDR2 are SGHRS and YFSETQ. V lost 0 bases and J 8 bases, leaving 6 bases between the germline ends. There are 12 residues in the CDR3. The CDR3 coding sequence is TGCGCCAGCAGCTTGGCACTTGATGAGCAGTTCTTC. Its translation: CASSLALDEQFF. Combining the CDR3 with reference TRBV5-1 and TRBJ2-1 gives the whole variable domain KAGVTQTPRYLIKTRGQQVTLSCSPISGHRSVSWYQQTPGQGLQFLFEYFSETQRNKGNFPGRFSGRQFSNSRSEMNVSTLELGDSALYLCASSLALDEQFFGPGTRLTVL.

The chain combines TRBV12-5 with TRBJ1-6; the match to TRBD1 covers 8 bases. The CDR3 totals 16 residues. Germline V lookup: CDR1 LGHNT, CDR2 FRNRAP. Trimming cost V 4 bases and J 9 bases; bases outside gene matches: 11. The CDR3 DNA follows: TGTGCTAGTGGTTCCATCGACAGGGGAACGGGTTCACCCCTCCACTTT. It specifies CASGSIDRGTGSPLHF.

J is TRBJ1-2 and V is TRBV29-1; 10 bases are a match to TRBD1. After removal of 7 bases from V and 7 bases from J, the junction contained 9 bases not matched to a gene. Germline V gene sequence: CDR1 SQVTM, CDR2 ANQGSEA. The CDR3 totals 13 residues. CDR3 in DNA: TGCAGCGCAAACTCCGGGACAGGGGTTGGCTACACCTTC. Translation gives CSANSGTGVGYTF.

This chain joins TRBV3-1 (or the pseudogene TRBV3-2) and TRBJ1-2; 8 bases match TRBD1. CDR1 is LGHDT, CDR2 YNNKEL, per germline (reference sequence). The CDR3 has 15 residues. Trimming removed 5 bases from V and 6 bases from J; junction bases left unmatched: 11. In DNA form, the CDR3 reads TGTGCCAGCAGCACAACTTGGACAGGGTCCGATGGCTACACCTTC. Its translation: CASSTTWTGSDGYTF.

The chain uses TRBV4-3 and TRBJ2-1, with D tentatively TRBD2 (5 bases). Trimming took off 4 bases at V and 4 bases at J, with 17 bases between the two ends. CDR1 LGHNA and CDR2 YSLEER come from the germline V gene. The CDR3 has 16 amino acids. The CDR3 DNA sequence: TGCGCCAGCAGCCTCAGACCAGTCGGGAATTACAATGAGCAGTTCTTC. It is translated as CASSLRPVGNYNEQFF.

The chain is built from TRBV5-1 and TRBJ1-2; 10 nucleotides align to TRBD1. Germline V gene lookup returns CDR1 SGHRS and CDR2 YFSETQ. The CDR3 has 15 amino acids. With V trimmed by 4 bases and J by 5 bases, 8 bases remained unmatched. This chain's CDR3 is CASSIDRGRLYGYTF. CDR3 DNA sequence: TGCGCCAGCAGCATTGACAGGGGGCGCCTGTATGGCTACACCTTC. The full variable domain, rest sourced from reference TRBV5-1 and TRBJ1-2, is KAGVTQTPRYLIKTRGQQVTLSCSPISGHRSVSWYQQTPGQGLQFLFEYFSETQRNKGNFPGRFSGRQFSNSRSEMNVSTLELGDSALYLCASSIDRGRLYGYTFGSGTRLTVV.

DNA for the CDR3: TGTGCCAGCAGCCAAGATCAGGGGGCAGGCACTGAAGCTTTCTTT. It specifies CASSQDQGAGTEAFF. This chain joins TRBV14 and TRBJ1-1; TRBD1 aligns across 8 bases. CDR1 is SGHDN and CDR2 is FVKESK in the germline V gene. This CDR3 has 15 amino acids. V lost 0 bases to trimming and J lost 4 bases; unmatched junction nucleotides: 4.

The chain carries TRBV5-5 and TRBJ2-5, with unresolved D. V was cut by 3 bases and J by 3 bases, with 12 bases left in between. The CDR3 has 14 residues. Germline V gives CDR1 SGHKS, CDR2 YYEKEE (reference sequence). The CDR3 nucleotides are TGTGCCAGCAGCTCAAACATTATGGAAGAGACCCAGTACTTC. Its protein product is CASSSNIMEETQYF. Together with reference TRBV5-5 and TRBJ2-5, the CDR3 gives the full variable domain: DAGVTQSPTHLIKTRGQQVTLRCSPISGHKSVSWYQQVLGQGPQFIFQYYEKEERGRGNFPDRFSARQFPNYSSELNVNALLLGDSALYLCASSSNIMEETQYFGPGTRLLVL.

The chain has TRBV4-2 and TRBJ1-2; TRBD1 is a possible D gene (5 bases). The CDR3 contains 14 residues. V was pared by 2 bases and J by 8 bases, with 15 bases between. Germline V gives CDR1 LGHNA, CDR2 YNFKEQ. The CDR3 is CASSQRQNLGGYTF. In nucleotides, the CDR3 is TGTGCCAGCAGCCAAAGACAGAACCTGGGAGGCTACACCTTC.

This chain joins TRBV7-3 and TRBJ1-2, with TRBD1 matching 10 bases. The CDR3 has 15 amino acids. Germline-derived CDR1 and CDR2 are SGHTA and FQGTGA. The J segment lost 5 bases and the V segment lost 5 bases, leaving 8 bases of the junction unmatched. The CDR3 DNA reads as TGTGCCAGCAGCGTCTCCGGGACAGGGGAGTATGGCTACACCTTC. Its protein product is CASSVSGTGEYGYTF.

The J gene is TRBJ1-1, the V gene TRBV5-4, with D possibly matching TRBD1 (6 bases). CDR1 and CDR2 from the germline V gene are SGHNT and YYREEE (reference sequence). V dropped 0 bases and J dropped 4 bases, with 16 bases sitting between them. The CDR3 sequence is 16 residues long. CDR3 region: CASSLGGRRGGTEAFF. CDR3 in DNA: TGTGCCAGCAGCTTGGGTGGACGGAGGGGGGGCACTGAAGCTTTCTTT.

The chain recombines TRBV7-2 with TRBJ2-5; unclear D gene. The germline CDR1 and CDR2 sequences are SGHTA and FQGNSA. Trimming left V 5 bases short and J 5 bases short, with 12 bases between. The CDR3 loop spans 13 amino acids. CDR3 loop: CASSLNMRETQYF. The CDR3 DNA follows: TGTGCCAGCAGCCTTAATATGAGGGAGACCCAGTACTTC.

This chain joins TRBV7-6 and TRBJ1-1; TRBD1 agrees at 8 bases. Germline V gene sequence: CDR1 SGHVS, CDR2 FNYEAQ. The CDR3 totals 16 residues. The trim removed 1 base at V and 3 bases at J, leaving 7 bases unmatched. In DNA form, the CDR3 reads TGTGCCAGCAGCTTAGGTCCGGGACAGGCGGACACTGAAGCTTTCTTT. Translated, it gives CASSLGPGQADTEAFF.

The J gene is TRBJ1-1, the V gene TRBV11-2, with D maybe TRBD1 (6 bases). V was shortened by 0 bases and J by 3 bases, with 8 bases between the two germline ends. Germline V gene lookup returns CDR1 SGHAT and CDR2 FQNNGV. The CDR3 has 14 residues. For the CDR3, the DNA is TGTGCCAGCAGCTTAGACGGACAGTACACTGAAGCTTTCTTT. As protein: CASSLDGQYTEAFF.

This chain connects TRBV18 to TRBJ1-1; the match to TRBD1 covers 7 bases. Trimming removed 3 bases from V and 3 bases from J; junction bases left unmatched: 7. CDR1 and CDR2 (germline): KGHSH, LQKENI. This CDR3 has 15 residues. The CDR3 DNA reads as TGTGCCAGCTCACCGATCGAGACAGGGTACACTGAAGCTTTCTTT. As protein: CASSPIETGYTEAFF.